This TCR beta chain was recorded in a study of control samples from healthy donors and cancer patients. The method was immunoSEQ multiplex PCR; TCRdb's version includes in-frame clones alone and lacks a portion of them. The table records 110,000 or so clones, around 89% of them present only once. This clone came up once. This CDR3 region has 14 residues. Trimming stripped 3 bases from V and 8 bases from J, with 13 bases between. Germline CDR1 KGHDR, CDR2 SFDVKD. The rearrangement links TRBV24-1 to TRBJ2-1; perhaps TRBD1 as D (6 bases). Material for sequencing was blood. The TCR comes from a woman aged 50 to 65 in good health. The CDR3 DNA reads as TGTGCCACCAGTGATCAGACCAGACAGGATGAGCAGTTCTTC. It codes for CATSDQTRQDEQFF.